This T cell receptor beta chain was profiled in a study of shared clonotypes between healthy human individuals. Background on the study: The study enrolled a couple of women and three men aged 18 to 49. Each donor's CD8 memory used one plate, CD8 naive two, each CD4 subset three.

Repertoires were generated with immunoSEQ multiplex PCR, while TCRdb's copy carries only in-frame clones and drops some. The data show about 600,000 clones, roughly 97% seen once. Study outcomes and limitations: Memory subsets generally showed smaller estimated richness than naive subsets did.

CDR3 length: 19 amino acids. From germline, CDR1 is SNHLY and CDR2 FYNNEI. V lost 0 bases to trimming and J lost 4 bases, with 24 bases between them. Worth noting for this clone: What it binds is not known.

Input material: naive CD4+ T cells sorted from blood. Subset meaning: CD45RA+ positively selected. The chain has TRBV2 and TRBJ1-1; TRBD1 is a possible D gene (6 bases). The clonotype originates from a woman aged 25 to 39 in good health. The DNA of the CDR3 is TGTGCCAGCAGTGAAGCGGAGGCCGGGACATGGCCCATGGGCACTGAAGCTTTCTTT. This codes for CASSEAEAGTWPMGTEAFF.